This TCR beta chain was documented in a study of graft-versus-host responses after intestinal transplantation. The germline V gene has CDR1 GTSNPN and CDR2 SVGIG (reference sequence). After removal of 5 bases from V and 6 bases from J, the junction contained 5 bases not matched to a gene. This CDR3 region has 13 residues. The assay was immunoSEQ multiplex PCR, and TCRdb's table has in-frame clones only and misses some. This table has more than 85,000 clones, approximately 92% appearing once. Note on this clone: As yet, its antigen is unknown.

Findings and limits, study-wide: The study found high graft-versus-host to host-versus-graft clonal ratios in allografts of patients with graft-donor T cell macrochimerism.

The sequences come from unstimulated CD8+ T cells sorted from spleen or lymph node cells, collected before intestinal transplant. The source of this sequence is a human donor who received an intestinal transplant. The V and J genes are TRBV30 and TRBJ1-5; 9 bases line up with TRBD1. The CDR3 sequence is CAWATGGSQPQHF. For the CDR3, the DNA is TGTGCCTGGGCTACAGGGGGCAGTCAGCCCCAGCATTTT.